A selection of T cell receptor beta chains follows, all from one sample in a study of blood T cell repertoires in COVID-19. Profiling relied on immunoSEQ multiplex PCR, and the TCRdb table lists in-frame clones only, not all of them. The table lists 200,000 to 250,000 clones, 70% to 90% of them singletons. Sequencing was carried out using peripheral blood. The receptor source for this set is a man between 45 and 60 years old with acute or convalescent COVID-19. Each CDR3 is given with its conserved first and last residue. Fields, in order: V gene, J gene, D gene, CDR3 protein. A D gene is named only where the DNA matches it firmly.

V gene: TRBV18
J gene: TRBJ1-6
D gene: NA
CDR3 protein: CASSQGLRNSPLHF

V gene: TRBV5-1
J gene: TRBJ1-4
D gene: TRBD1
CDR3 protein: CASSLGQASEKLFF

V gene: TRBV18
J gene: TRBJ1-2
D gene: NA
CDR3 protein: CASSPRTEEVGYTF

V gene: TRBV4-1
J gene: TRBJ1-4
D gene: NA
CDR3 protein: CASSQESPGATNEKLFF

V gene: TRBV10-3
J gene: TRBJ1-1
D gene: TRBD1
CDR3 protein: CAISEQETGVLGEAFF

V gene: TRBV2
J gene: TRBJ1-6
D gene: TRBD1
CDR3 protein: CASRRDRDNSPLHF

V gene: TRBV5-6
J gene: TRBJ2-2
D gene: TRBD2
CDR3 protein: CASSFIAGPTGELFF

V gene: TRBV5-1
J gene: TRBJ1-6
D gene: TRBD1
CDR3 protein: CASAPGQGRNNSPLHF

V gene: TRBV5-4
J gene: TRBJ1-1
D gene: NA
CDR3 protein: CASSLFAGATEAFF

V gene: TRBV11-2
J gene: TRBJ1-1
D gene: NA
CDR3 protein: CASSSIKGTEAFF

V gene: TRBV5-5
J gene: TRBJ2-3
D gene: NA
CDR3 protein: CASSLAADTQYF

V gene: TRBV5-1
J gene: TRBJ2-5
D gene: NA
CDR3 protein: CASRTEGETQYF

V gene: TRBV5-1
J gene: TRBJ2-7
D gene: NA
CDR3 protein: CASSPGPPGYEQYF

V gene: TRBV25-1
J gene: TRBJ1-6
D gene: TRBD1
CDR3 protein: CASSETGNSPLHF

V gene: TRBV12-3/TRBV12-4
J gene: TRBJ1-2
D gene: NA
CDR3 protein: CASNPDSNYGYTF

V gene: TRBV10-3
J gene: TRBJ2-1
D gene: TRBD2
CDR3 protein: CAISEGLAGSEQFF

V gene: TRBV18
J gene: TRBJ1-2
D gene: TRBD1
CDR3 protein: CASSPGQNYGYTF

V gene: TRBV2
J gene: TRBJ1-4
D gene: TRBD1
CDR3 protein: CASSGQGIATNEKLFF

V gene: TRBV4-2
J gene: TRBJ1-2
D gene: TRBD1
CDR3 protein: CASSQDSDRADGYTF

V gene: TRBV6-5
J gene: TRBJ1-6
D gene: TRBD1
CDR3 protein: CASSRDRLGDSPLHF

V gene: TRBV29-1
J gene: TRBJ2-3
D gene: NA
CDR3 protein: CSVLYWGGTDTQYF

V gene: TRBV11-2
J gene: TRBJ2-7
D gene: TRBD2
CDR3 protein: CASSFGSGEGEQYF

V gene: TRBV27
J gene: TRBJ1-2
D gene: TRBD1
CDR3 protein: CASTRQGARGYTF

V gene: TRBV5-4
J gene: TRBJ2-5
D gene: NA
CDR3 protein: CASSLGHLQETQYF

V gene: TRBV27
J gene: TRBJ1-6
D gene: NA
CDR3 protein: CASSRRDHNSPLHF

V gene: TRBV7-9
J gene: TRBJ1-5
D gene: NA
CDR3 protein: CASSRDSNQPQHF

V gene: TRBV6-5
J gene: TRBJ1-4
D gene: TRBD1
CDR3 protein: CASSRTGVLGEKLFF

V gene: TRBV18
J gene: TRBJ1-1
D gene: NA
CDR3 protein: CASSPRQDQAFF

V gene: TRBV5-6
J gene: TRBJ1-1
D gene: NA
CDR3 protein: CASSSGSAEAFF

V gene: TRBV19
J gene: TRBJ1-1
D gene: TRBD1
CDR3 protein: CASRGPVNTEAFF

V gene: TRBV19
J gene: TRBJ1-1
D gene: TRBD1
CDR3 protein: CASSIDDAGGEAFF

V gene: TRBV18
J gene: TRBJ1-4
D gene: NA
CDR3 protein: CASSPLDSLGDEKLFF

V gene: TRBV2
J gene: TRBJ2-7
D gene: NA
CDR3 protein: CASSEPGRGAYEQYF

V gene: TRBV30
J gene: TRBJ1-2
D gene: TRBD1
CDR3 protein: CAWSPYRGRAYGYTF

V gene: TRBV28
J gene: TRBJ1-1
D gene: TRBD1
CDR3 protein: CASRPGGGTEAFF

V gene: TRBV5-6
J gene: TRBJ2-5
D gene: NA
CDR3 protein: CASSTSQETQYF

V gene: TRBV6-4
J gene: TRBJ1-5
D gene: NA
CDR3 protein: CASSVEEYQPQHF

V gene: TRBV7-3
J gene: TRBJ2-3
D gene: TRBD2
CDR3 protein: CASSLMGGSTDTQYF

V gene: TRBV14
J gene: TRBJ1-2
D gene: TRBD1
CDR3 protein: CASSQGLDRAVVGSGYTF

V gene: TRBV7-9
J gene: TRBJ1-4
D gene: TRBD1
CDR3 protein: CASRGTGTLNEKLFF

V gene: TRBV19
J gene: TRBJ1-1
D gene: NA
CDR3 protein: CASSLGHRGNTEAFF

V gene: TRBV5-4
J gene: TRBJ1-1
D gene: TRBD1
CDR3 protein: CASSIGQGRWNTEAFF

V gene: TRBV9
J gene: TRBJ2-3
D gene: NA
CDR3 protein: CASSVDREGGTQYF

V gene: TRBV27
J gene: TRBJ2-1
D gene: TRBD2
CDR3 protein: CASSPLAGGRYNEQFF

V gene: TRBV6-5
J gene: TRBJ1-5
D gene: NA
CDR3 protein: CASNPGGTAVMAQHF